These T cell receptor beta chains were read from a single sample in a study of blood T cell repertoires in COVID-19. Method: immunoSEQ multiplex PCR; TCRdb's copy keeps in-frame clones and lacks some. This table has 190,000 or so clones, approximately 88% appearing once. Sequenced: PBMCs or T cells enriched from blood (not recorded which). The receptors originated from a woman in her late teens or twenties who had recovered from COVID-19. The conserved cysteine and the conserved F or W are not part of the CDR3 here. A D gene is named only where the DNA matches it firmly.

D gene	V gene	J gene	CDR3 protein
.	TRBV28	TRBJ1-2	ASSLQGTFNYGYT
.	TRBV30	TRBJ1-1	AWSGRGGVLNTEAF
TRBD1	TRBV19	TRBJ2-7	ASSSDRGPYEQY
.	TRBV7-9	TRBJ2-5	ASSSMRETQY
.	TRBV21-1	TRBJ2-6	ASSSAQGTVGANVLT
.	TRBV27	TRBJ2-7	ASSIKRTAYEQY
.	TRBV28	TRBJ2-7	ASSLEGLTYEQY
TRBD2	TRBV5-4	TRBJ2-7	ASSSLAGGHYEQY
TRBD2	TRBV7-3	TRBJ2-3	ASSLGRGGSTDTQY
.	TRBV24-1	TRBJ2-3	ATSDTVSTDTQY
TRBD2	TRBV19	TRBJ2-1	ASSRGAVIEQF
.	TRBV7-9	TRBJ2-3	ASSSYGDTQY
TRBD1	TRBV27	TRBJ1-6	ASSFNPGQGVGPLH
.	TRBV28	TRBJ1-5	ASRPGQTNQPQH
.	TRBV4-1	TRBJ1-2	ASSQDFNRDYGYT
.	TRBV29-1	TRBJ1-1	SVQPIEMVAF
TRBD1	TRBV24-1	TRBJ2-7	ATSDLGQGDEQY
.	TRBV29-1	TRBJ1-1	SAREQWNTEAF
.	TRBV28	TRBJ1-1	ASSLVDIRNTEAF
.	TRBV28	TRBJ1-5	ASSLNREIQPQH
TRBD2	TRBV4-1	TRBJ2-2	ASSPGGRVRTGELF
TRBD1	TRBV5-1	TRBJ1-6	ASSLQDRVNSPLH
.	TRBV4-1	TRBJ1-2	ASSQGVGGGYT
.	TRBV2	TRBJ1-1	ASRAGGLGTEAF
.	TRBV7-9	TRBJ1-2	ASHDLDRNDGYT
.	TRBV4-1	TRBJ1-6	ASRGGAGPNSPLH
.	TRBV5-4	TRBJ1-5	ASSLDPGLGQPQH
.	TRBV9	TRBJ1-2	ASSAHTGNYGYT
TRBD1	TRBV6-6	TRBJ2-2	ASSPLRGRIDGTGELF
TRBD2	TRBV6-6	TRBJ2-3	ASSVGGGADTQY
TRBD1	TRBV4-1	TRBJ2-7	ASSPGQGVYEQY
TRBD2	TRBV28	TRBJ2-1	ASSPPGLAHEQF
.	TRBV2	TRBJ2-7	ASSEIEEKQY
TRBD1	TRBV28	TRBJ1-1	ASSPGDRANTEAF
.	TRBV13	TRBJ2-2	ASSPFDSSGELF
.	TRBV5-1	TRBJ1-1	ASSPLQGSNTEAF
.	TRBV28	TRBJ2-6	ASSFWGSSGANVLT
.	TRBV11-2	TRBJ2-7	ASSLAVSYEQY
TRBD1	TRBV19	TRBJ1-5	ASSPDRTGNSNQPQH
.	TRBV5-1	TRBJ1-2	ASSLEAGGGYT
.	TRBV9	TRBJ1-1	ASSVAREREEGAF
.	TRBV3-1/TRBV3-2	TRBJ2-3	ASSRKGVDTQY
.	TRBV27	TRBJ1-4	ASSSGVSNEKLF
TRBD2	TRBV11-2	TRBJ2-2	ASSLSTSGGPTGELF
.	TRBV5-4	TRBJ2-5	ASSSPTRQETQY
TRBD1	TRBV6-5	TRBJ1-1	ASSYDRDRGPTEAF
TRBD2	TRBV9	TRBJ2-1	ASSGGGDGNEQF
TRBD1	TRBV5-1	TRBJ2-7	ASSLREGTGGLPAYEQY
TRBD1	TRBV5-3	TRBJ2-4	ARIVQGNIQY
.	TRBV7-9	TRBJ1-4	ASSSPSRGEKLF
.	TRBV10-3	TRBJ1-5	AIIALGRSNQPQH
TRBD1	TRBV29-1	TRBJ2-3	SVMYGTGWTDTQY
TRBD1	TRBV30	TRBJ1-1	AWSPQGYEAF
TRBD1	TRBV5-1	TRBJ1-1	ASSPGTGGETEAF
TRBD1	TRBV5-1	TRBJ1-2	ASRLQGTNYGYT
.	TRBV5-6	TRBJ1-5	ASSLVGGEQPQH
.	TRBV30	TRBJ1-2	AWSKQGYGYT
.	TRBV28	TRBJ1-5	ASSFSGEGQPQH
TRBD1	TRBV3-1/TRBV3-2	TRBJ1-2	ASSRVTQGAQRYGYT
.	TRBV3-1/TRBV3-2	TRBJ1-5	ASSLSRASHNQPQH